The TCR beta chain under discussion was sequenced for a study of cytomegalovirus exposure and HLA in healthy donors. Germline-derived CDR1 and CDR2 are SGHAT and FQNNGV. CDR3 length: 16 amino acids. J lost 0 bases, V lost 6 bases, and 5 bases had no gene match. In this sample, this clone turned up a few times. PCR amplification relied on 60 Vbeta primers (plus 13 Jbeta primers). Sequencing used immunoSEQ multiplex PCR; TCRdb keeps in-frame clones, though not all of them. This sample has 120,000 to 150,000 clones, with about three quarters found just once. The chain is built from TRBV11-2 and TRBJ1-3; 10 bases align to TRBD1. This sequence was found in a male donor in good health and CMV-seropositive. Sequenced sample: PBMCs. This CDR3 is CASSKRTGGSGNTIYF. The CDR3 DNA follows: TGTGCCAGCAGTAAAAGGACAGGGGGCTCTGGAAACACCATATATTTT.